This section outlines one T cell receptor beta chain sequence together with its context. What this receptor recognizes is not known. The sample holds no much larger clone one base away, and base qualities are not on file. The sample belongs to a study of pediatric ulcerative colitis (dated by TCRdb to the late 2010s). In the study overall: Several ulcerative colitis patients had pancolitis and two had left-sided colitis, with histology consistent with ulcerative colitis in all. From under ten newly diagnosed, treatment-naive pediatric ulcerative colitis patients and a few non-IBD control children, paired blood and rectal samples were collected. The Pediatric Ulcerative Colitis Activity Index classified a couple of patients as having mild disease, four as having moderate disease and three as having acute severe colitis. Here is what the overall study found, with its caveats: Significantly higher autologous blood-rectal clonal overlap was found in ulcerative colitis patients than in controls, which suggested increased T cell trafficking to inflamed tissue. The healthy control group was small, consisting of only four individuals. A couple of rectal CDR3 clonotypes were found in every ulcerative colitis patient but in no control. Blood-derived T cells may have been included in the rectal pinch biopsies, particularly in patients with overt colitis. Because the repertoires came from total lymphocyte DNA, rare subsets such as regulatory T cells may have patterns that are not reflected. Rectal repertoire features separated controls, mild-moderate and acute severe colitis patients; acute severe colitis showed reduced rectal diversity due to clonal expansions. A couple of patients' blood samples yielded substantially fewer templates for technical reasons and were excluded from blood-rectal overlap analysis.

Through the immunoSEQ TRB Survey service, multiplex V and J primers were used to amplify rearranged CDR3 beta regions from genomic DNA. To keep sequencing depth the same across samples, survey-level depth of up to 500,000 reads per sample was applied. Libraries were purified, pooled and sequenced on Illumina technology. The original pipeline was this. immunoSEQ online tools were used for productive clonality, sample overlap, pairwise scatters, CDR3 beta length, V/D/J gene usage and productiveness. Calculated diversity was defined as the number of unique rearrangements divided by total templates times 100, and Shannon and Simpson indices were additionally computed. For principal component analysis, Z-score normalized data were analyzed with the R prcomp function and the ggbiplot package. Morisita's index was used to quantify the clonal overlap between blood and rectum within each subject. In TCRdb, the immuneACCESS table is reduced to in-frame sequences with V and J assigned. These tables do not hold every clone; where another copy was compared, an unresolved V gene accounts for under half, and the others remain unexplained. V and J calls and clone size are copied from that table; D and trimming were computed from the DNA. This sample comprises approximately 15,000 clones, roughly 70% of them detected only once. The ten biggest clones cover about 3.5% of the sample.

Clipping removes 0 bases from V and 8 bases from J, with 1 as the unmatched junction base count. The CDR3 covers 13 residues, taking in both the cysteine and the phenylalanine. Only the CDR3 part of the read is kept: 39 bases, read in frame from the first base. Per the germline V gene (reference sequence), SGHNT is the CDR1 and YYREEE is the CDR2. During colonoscopy, one to two pinch biopsies were obtained from the rectum for research. Before the diagnostic colonoscopy, none of the ulcerative colitis patients had been given any immunosuppressive medication. Before DNA was isolated, the rectal biopsies underwent proteinase K digestion. The Wizard kit (Promega) was used to extract genomic DNA from the blood and intestinal samples.

The source is a girl aged 5-17 years with moderate ulcerative colitis. The sequenced sample was gut tissue. The chain is assembled from TRBV5-4 and TRBJ2-1, and TRBD2 matches 8 of the central bases. The CDR3 protein: CASSLAGGHEQFF. At the DNA level, the sequence is TGTGCCAGCAGCTTGGCGGGGGGGCATGAGCAGTTCTTC.